This T cell receptor beta chain was profiled in a study of blood T cells in healthy people across ages. Healthy Caucasians from Russia aged roughly 6 to 90 served as donors. CDR1 and CDR2 from the germline V gene are DFQATT and SNEGSKA (reference sequence). This CDR3 spans 14 amino acids. General study results and limits: Any changes in expanded clonotypes were possibly confounded, as donor CMV status remained unknown. Greater diversity and more naive CD4+ cells were seen in long-lived donors than in aged donors. Per million T cells, TCR beta diversity dropped about linearly as age rose.

A few counts support this clonotype. No antigen is known for it. A read error may account for a junction end that differs from germline. Through a sample-barcoded 5' primer and a J-beta primer mix, a second PCR was run for roughly 6 to 11 cycles. TCRdb independently ran MiXCR on the 5' RACE reads; one entry per CDR3 protein. The sample lists about 1.7 million distinct CDR3 sequences, 28% occurring once. Source material: blood. The rearrangement joins TRBV20-1 to TRBJ2-3; D gene unclear. This clonotype was sampled from a woman aged 25 to 39 in good health. CDR3 residues: CSASGYRSTDMQYF. The CDR3, as DNA: TGCAGTGCTAGCGGCTACCGAAGCACAGATATGCAGTATTTT.